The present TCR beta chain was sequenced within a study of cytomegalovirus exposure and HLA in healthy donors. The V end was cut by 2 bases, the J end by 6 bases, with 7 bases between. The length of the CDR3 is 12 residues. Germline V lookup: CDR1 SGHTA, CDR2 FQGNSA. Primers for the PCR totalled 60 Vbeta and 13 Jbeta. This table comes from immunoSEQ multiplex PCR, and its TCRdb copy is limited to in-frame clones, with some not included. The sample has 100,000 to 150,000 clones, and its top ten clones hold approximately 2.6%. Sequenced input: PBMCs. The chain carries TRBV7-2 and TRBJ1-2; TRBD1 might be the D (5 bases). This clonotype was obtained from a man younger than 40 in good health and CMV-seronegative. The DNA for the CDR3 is TGTGCCAGCAGCTTAAGGACACATGGCTACACCTTC. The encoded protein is CASSLRTHGYTF.